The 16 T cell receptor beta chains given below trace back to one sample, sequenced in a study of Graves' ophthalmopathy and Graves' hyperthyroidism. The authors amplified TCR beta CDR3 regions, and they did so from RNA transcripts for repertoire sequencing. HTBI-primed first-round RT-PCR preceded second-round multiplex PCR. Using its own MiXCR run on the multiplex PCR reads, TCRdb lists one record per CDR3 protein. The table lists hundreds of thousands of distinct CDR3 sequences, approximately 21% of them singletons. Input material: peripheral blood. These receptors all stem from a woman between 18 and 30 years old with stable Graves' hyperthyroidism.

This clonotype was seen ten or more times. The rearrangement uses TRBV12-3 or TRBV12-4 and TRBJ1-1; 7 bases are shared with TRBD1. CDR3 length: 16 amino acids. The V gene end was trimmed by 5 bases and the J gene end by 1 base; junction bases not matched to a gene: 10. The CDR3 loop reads CASSPDRPIWNTEAFF. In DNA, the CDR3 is TGTGCCAGCAGTCCGGACAGGCCGATCTGGAACACTGAAGCTTTCTTT.

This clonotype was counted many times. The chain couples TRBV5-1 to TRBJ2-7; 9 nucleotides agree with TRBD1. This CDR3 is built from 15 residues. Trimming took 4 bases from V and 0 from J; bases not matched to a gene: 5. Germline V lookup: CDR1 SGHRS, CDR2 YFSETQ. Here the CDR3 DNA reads TGCGCCAGCAGCGACGGGACAGGGACCTCCTACGAGCAGTACTTC. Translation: CASSDGTGTSYEQYF.

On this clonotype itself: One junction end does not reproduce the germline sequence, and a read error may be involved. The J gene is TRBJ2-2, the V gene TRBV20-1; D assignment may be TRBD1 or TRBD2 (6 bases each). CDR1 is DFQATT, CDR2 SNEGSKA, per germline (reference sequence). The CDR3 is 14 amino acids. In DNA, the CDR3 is TGCAGTGCTAGAGAGGGGGGCCTAATCGGGGAGCGGTTTTTT. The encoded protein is CSAREGGLIGERFF.

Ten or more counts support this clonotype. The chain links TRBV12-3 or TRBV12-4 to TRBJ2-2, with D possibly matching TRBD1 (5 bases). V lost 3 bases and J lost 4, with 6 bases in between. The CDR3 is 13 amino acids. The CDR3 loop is CASSFRVTGELFF. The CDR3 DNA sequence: TGTGCCAGCAGTTTCAGGGTCACCGGGGAGCTGTTTTTT.

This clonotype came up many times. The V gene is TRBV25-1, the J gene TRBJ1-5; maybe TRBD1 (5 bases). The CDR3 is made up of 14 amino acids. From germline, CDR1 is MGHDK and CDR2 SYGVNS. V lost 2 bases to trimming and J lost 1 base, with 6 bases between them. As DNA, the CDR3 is TGTGCCAGCAGTGAAAGGGGAAGCAATCAGCCCCAGCATTTT. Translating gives CASSERGSNQPQHF.

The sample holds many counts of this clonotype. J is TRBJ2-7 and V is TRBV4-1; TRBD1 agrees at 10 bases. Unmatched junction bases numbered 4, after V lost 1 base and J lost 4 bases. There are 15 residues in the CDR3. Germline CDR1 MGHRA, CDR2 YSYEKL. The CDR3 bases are TGCGCCAGCAGCCAAGCTGGGACAGGGGTGTACGAGCAGTACTTC. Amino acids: CASSQAGTGVYEQYF.

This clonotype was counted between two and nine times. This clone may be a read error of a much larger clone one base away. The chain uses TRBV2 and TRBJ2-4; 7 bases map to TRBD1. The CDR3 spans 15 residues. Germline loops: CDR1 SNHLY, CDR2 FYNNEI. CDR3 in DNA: TGTGCCAGCAGGGAAATAGGGACAGCTAAAAACATTAAGTACTTC. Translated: CASREIGTAKNIKYF.

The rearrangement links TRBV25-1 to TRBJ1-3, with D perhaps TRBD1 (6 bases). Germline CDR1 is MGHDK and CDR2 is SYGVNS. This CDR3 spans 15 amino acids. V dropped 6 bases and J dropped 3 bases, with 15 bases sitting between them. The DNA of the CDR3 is TGTGCCAGCAGGAGCTCGACAGGTCTTGGAAACACCATATATTTT. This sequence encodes CASRSSTGLGNTIYF.

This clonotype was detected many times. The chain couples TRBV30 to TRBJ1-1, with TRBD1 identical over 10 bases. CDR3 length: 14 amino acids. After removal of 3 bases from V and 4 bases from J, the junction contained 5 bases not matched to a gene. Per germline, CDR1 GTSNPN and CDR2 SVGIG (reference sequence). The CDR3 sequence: CAWRRDRGSTEAFF. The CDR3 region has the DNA TGTGCCTGGAGGCGGGACAGGGGTAGCACTGAAGCTTTCTTT.

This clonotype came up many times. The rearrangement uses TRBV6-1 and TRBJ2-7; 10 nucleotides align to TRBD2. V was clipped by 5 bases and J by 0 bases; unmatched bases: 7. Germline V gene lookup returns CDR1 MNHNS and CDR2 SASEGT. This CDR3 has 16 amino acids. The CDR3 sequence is CASSPFGTSVSYEQYF. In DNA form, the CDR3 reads TGTGCCAGCAGTCCGTTCGGGACTAGCGTCTCCTACGAGCAGTACTTC.

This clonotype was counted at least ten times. The CDR3, as DNA: TGTGCCAGCAGTTACTCCGGGGGGCCCAACATTCAGTACTTC. This translates into CASSYSGGPNIQYF. V usage is TRBV6-5 and J usage is TRBJ2-4, with a tentative D call TRBD2 (7 bases). V was clipped by 0 bases and J by 7 bases, with 10 bases between them. The CDR3 runs to 14 residues. CDR1 and CDR2 from the germline V gene are MNHEY and SVGAGI.

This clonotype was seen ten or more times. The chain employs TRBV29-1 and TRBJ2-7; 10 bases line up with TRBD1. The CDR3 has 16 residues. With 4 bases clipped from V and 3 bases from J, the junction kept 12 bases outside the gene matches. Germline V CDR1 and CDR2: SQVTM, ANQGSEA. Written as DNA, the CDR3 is TGCAGCGTTGGGAAGCCCGGGACAGGGGTCGACTACGAGCAGTACTTC. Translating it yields CSVGKPGTGVDYEQYF.

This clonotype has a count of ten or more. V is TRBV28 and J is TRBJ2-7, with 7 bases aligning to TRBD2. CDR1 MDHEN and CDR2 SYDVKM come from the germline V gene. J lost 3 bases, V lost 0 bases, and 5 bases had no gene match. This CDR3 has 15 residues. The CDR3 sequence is CASSLWFGGGYEQYF. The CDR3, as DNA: TGTGCCAGCAGTTTATGGTTTGGCGGGGGCTACGAGCAGTACTTC.

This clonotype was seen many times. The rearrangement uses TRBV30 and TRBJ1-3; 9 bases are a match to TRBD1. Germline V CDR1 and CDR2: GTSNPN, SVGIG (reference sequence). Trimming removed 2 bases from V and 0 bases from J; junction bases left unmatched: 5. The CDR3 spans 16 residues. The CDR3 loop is CAWSWDRVSSGNTIYF. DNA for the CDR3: TGTGCCTGGAGTTGGGACAGGGTGAGCTCTGGAAACACCATATATTTT.

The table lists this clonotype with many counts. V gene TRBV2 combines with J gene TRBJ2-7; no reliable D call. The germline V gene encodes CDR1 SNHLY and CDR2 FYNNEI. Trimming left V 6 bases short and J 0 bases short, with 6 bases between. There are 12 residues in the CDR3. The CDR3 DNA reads TGTGCCAGCAGGGACCACTCCTACGAGCAGTACTTC. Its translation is CASRDHSYEQYF.

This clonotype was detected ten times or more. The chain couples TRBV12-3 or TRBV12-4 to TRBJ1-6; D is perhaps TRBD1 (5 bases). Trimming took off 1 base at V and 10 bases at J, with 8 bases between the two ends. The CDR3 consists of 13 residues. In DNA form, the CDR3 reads TGTGCCAGCAGTTTAGGGGGGAGATCACCCCTCCACTTT. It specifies CASSLGGRSPLHF.